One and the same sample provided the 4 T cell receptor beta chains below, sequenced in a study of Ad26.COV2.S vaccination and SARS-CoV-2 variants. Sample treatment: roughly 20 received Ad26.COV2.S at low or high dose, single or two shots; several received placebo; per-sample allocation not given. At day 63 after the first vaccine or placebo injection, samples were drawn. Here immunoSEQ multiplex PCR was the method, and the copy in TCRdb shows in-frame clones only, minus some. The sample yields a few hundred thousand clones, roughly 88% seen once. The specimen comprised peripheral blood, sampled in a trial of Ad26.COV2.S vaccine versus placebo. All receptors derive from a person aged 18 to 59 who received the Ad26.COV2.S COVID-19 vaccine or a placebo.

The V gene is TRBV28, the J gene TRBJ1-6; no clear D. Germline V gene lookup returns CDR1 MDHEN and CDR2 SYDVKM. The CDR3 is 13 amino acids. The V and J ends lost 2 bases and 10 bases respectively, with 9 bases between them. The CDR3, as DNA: TGTGCCAGCAGTTTAAGGGTCGGCTCACCCCTCCACTTT. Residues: CASSLRVGSPLHF.

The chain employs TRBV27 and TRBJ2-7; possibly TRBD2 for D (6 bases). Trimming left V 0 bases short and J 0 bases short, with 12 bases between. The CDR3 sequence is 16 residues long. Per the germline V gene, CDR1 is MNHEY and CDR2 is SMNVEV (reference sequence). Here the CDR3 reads CASSLSGGDPSYEQYF. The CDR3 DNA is TGTGCCAGCAGTTTATCAGGAGGGGACCCCTCCTACGAGCAGTACTTC.

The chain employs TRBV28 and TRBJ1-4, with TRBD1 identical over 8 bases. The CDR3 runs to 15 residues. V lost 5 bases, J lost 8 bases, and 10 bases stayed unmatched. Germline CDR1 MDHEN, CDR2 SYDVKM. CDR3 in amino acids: CASSPPGTGAEKLFF. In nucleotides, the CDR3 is TGTGCCAGCAGTCCTCCCGGGACAGGTGCCGAAAAACTGTTTTTT. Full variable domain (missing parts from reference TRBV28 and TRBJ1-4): DVKVTQSSRYLVKRTGEKVFLECVQDMDHENMFWYRQDPGLGLRLIYFSYDVKMKEKGDIPEGYSVSREKKERFSLILESASTNQTSMYLCASSPPGTGAEKLFFGSGTQLSVL.

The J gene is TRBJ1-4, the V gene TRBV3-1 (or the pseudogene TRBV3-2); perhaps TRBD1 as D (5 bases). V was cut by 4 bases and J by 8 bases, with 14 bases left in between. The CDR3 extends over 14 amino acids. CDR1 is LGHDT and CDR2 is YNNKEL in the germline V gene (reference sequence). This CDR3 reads CASSPSFGDEKLFF. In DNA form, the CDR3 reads TGTGCCAGCAGCCCATCCTTCGGGGACGAAAAACTGTTTTTT.